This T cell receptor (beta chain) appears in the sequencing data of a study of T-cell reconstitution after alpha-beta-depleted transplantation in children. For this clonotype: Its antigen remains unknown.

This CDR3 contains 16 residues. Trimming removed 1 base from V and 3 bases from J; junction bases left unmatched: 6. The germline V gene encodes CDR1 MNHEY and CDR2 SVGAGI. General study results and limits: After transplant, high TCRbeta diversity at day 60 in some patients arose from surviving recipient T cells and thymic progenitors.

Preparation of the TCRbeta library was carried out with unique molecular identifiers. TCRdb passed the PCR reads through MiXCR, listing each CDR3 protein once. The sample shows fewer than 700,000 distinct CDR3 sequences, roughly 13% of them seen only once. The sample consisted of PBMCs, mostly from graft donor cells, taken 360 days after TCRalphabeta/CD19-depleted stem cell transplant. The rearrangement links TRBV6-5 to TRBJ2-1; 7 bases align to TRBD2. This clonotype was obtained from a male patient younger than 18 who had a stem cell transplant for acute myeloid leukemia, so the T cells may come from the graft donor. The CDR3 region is CASSYFMGGSYNEQFF. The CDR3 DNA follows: TGTGCCAGCAGTTACTTTATGGGCGGGAGCTACAATGAGCAGTTCTTC.